These T cell receptor beta chains were read from a single sample in a study of shared clonotypes between healthy human individuals. Sequencing used immunoSEQ multiplex PCR; TCRdb keeps in-frame clones, though not all of them. The sample lists about half a million clones; around 79% were seen once. Specimen: PBMCs. All receptors derive from a woman aged 40 to 55 in good health. Some clones in this sample may be carry-over from other donors' samples. Both conserved end residues are part of each CDR3. D genes are given only for firm matches. Some rows have no size entry. The others give once, few or many, or a class for an expanded clone.

V	J	size	D	CDR3	DNA
TRBV7-9	TRBJ1-5	-	-	CASSFGTGGQPQHF	TGTGCCAGCAGCTTTGGGACGGGAGGTCAGCCCCAGCATTTT
TRBV29-1	TRBJ2-1	-	TRBD2	CSVATSGSYEQFF	TGCAGCGTTGCTACTAGCGGGAGTTATGAGCAGTTCTTC
TRBV10-3	TRBJ1-1	many	-	CAIRGTREAFF	TGTGCCATCAGAGGGACACGTGAAGCTTTCTTT
TRBV15	TRBJ2-5	once	-	CATSRALQRWAETQYF	TGTGCCACCAGCAGGGCTCTCCAGCGGTGGGCTGAGACCCAGTACTTC
TRBV5-6	TRBJ2-2	-	TRBD2	CASSLVLAGGNTGELFF	TGTGCCAGCAGCTTGGTGCTAGCGGGGGGGAACACCGGGGAGCTGTTTTTT
TRBV4-2	TRBJ2-7	few	TRBD1	CASSQGQGAAYEQYF	TGTGCCAGCAGCCAAGGGCAGGGGGCCGCTTACGAGCAGTACTTC
TRBV6-1	TRBJ2-2	-	TRBD2	CASSGAAGADTGELFF	TGTGCCAGCAGTGGGGCAGCGGGAGCCGACACCGGGGAGCTGTTTTTT
TRBV28	TRBJ2-7	-	-	CASSLAGKIGDEQYF	TGTGCCAGCAGTTTGGCAGGAAAGATCGGCGACGAGCAGTACTTC
TRBV4-1	TRBJ2-7	few	TRBD2	CASSQERLAGSYEQYF	TGCGCCAGCAGCCAAGAAAGACTAGCGGGATCCTACGAGCAGTACTTC
TRBV6-5	TRBJ2-7	once	-	CASRLAGRPHEQYF	TGTGCCAGCAGGTTGGCGGGGAGGCCCCACGAGCAGTACTTC
TRBV7-2	TRBJ1-2	-	TRBD1	CASSLRAGRGNYGYTF	TGTGCCAGCAGCTTAAGAGCTGGCAGGGGGAACTATGGCTACACCTTC
TRBV5-4	TRBJ2-7	-	-	CASSLTAADEQYF	TGTGCCAGCAGCTTGACGGCTGCTGACGAGCAGTACTTC
TRBV27	TRBJ2-1	few	-	CASSWVSSYNEQFF	TGTGCCAGCAGTTGGGTTAGCTCCTACAATGAGCAGTTCTTC
TRBV30	TRBJ1-1	many	-	CAWSIRAVNTEAFF	TGTGCCTGGAGTATTCGGGCAGTAAACACTGAAGCTTTCTTT
TRBV7-8	TRBJ1-5	-	TRBD1	CASSFNPTGTGSSQPQHF	TGTGCCAGCAGCTTCAACCCGACCGGGACAGGGTCCTCTCAGCCCCAGCATTTT
TRBV5-1	TRBJ2-5	-	TRBD1	CASRPQGAQETQYF	TGCGCCAGCAGACCTCAGGGGGCCCAAGAGACCCAGTACTTC
TRBV5-4	TRBJ2-2	-	-	CASSLERSTGELFF	TGTGCCAGCAGCTTGGAACGCAGCACCGGGGAGCTGTTTTTT
TRBV11-3	TRBJ2-1	-	-	CASSLDRGRGRSYNEQFF	TGTGCCAGCAGCTTAGATAGGGGAAGGGGCCGGTCCTACAATGAGCAGTTCTTC
TRBV14	TRBJ1-1	-	-	CASSPRWDTEAFF	TGTGCCAGCAGCCCCCGGTGGGACACTGAAGCTTTCTTT
TRBV28	TRBJ2-7	-	-	CASSPQASYEQYF	TGTGCCAGCAGTCCCCAGGCCTCCTACGAGCAGTACTTC
TRBV25-1	TRBJ2-3	-	-	CASRRNTDTQYF	TGTGCCAGCAGACGCAACACAGATACGCAGTATTTT
TRBV28	TRBJ2-4	-	-	CASSLRRVAKNIQYF	TGTGCCAGCAGTCTCCGGAGGGTGGCCAAAAACATTCAGTACTTC
TRBV19	TRBJ1-5	once	TRBD1	CASSTRQGARQPQHF	TGTGCCAGTAGTACAAGACAGGGGGCGAGGCAGCCCCAGCATTTT
TRBV5-8	TRBJ1-2	-	-	CASSLIRTAYGYTF	TGTGCCAGCAGCTTGATTCGGACAGCCTATGGCTACACCTTC
TRBV18	TRBJ1-5	-	-	CASSPGGDSNQPQHF	TGTGCCAGCTCACCGGGCGGGGATAGCAATCAGCCCCAGCATTTT
TRBV5-1	TRBJ2-1	few	TRBD2	CASSRSGGSYNEQFF	TGCGCCAGCAGCCGTTCGGGAGGTTCCTACAATGAGCAGTTCTTC
TRBV5-1	TRBJ1-1	-	-	CATASGGGELTEAFF	TGCGCCACCGCTTCCGGGGGGGGCGAGTTGACTGAAGCTTTCTTT
TRBV10-2	TRBJ2-1	-	-	CASSESVRDEQFF	TGCGCCAGCAGTGAGTCAGTCCGGGATGAGCAGTTCTTC
TRBV7-8	TRBJ2-1	-	-	CASSWREGWDEQFF	TGTGCCAGCAGCTGGAGGGAAGGGTGGGATGAGCAGTTCTTC
TRBV7-8	TRBJ2-1	-	-	CASSSSQGHQRPEQFF	TGTGCCAGCAGCTCCTCGCAGGGTCATCAACGCCCTGAGCAGTTCTTC
TRBV4-3	TRBJ1-1	once	-	CASSQEWDGGTEAFF	TGCGCCAGCAGCCAAGAGTGGGACGGGGGCACTGAAGCTTTCTTT
TRBV7-2	TRBJ2-2	-	-	CASSFRSGATGELFF	TGTGCCAGCAGCTTCCGGAGCGGAGCCACCGGGGAGCTGTTTTTT
TRBV5-4	TRBJ2-7	-	-	CASSLGISSAYEQYF	TGTGCCAGCAGCTTGGGAATCTCTAGTGCTTACGAGCAGTACTTC
TRBV7-9	TRBJ2-7	-	TRBD1	CASSPTPLGGPGQEQYF	TGTGCCAGCAGCCCCACGCCCCTAGGGGGCCCCGGGCAGGAGCAGTACTTC
TRBV6-1	TRBJ2-6	-	-	CAGGQFASGANVLTF	TGTGCCGGTGGACAGTTCGCCTCTGGGGCCAACGTCCTGACTTTC
TRBV11-2	TRBJ2-7	many	TRBD2	CASSPGLGGGVQYF	TGTGCCAGCAGCCCAGGACTGGGGGGGGGAGTGCAGTACTTC
TRBV4-3	TRBJ2-3	few	-	CASSHDTGPGDTQYF	TGCGCCAGCAGCCATGATACGGGACCGGGGGATACGCAGTATTTT
TRBV6-1	TRBJ2-1	-	TRBD2	CASKGRPGGYNEQFF	TGTGCCAGCAAGGGACGTCCGGGAGGTTACAATGAGCAGTTCTTC
TRBV9	TRBJ2-3	-	-	CASSGPKGTQYF	TGTGCCAGCAGCGGGCCTAAGGGTACGCAGTATTTT
TRBV7-3	TRBJ2-5	-	-	CASSLGRNQETQYF	TGTGCCAGCAGCTTGGGGCGGAACCAAGAGACCCAGTACTTC
TRBV9	TRBJ2-7	-	-	CASSVGSGATQRSYEQYF	TGTGCCAGCAGCGTAGGGTCGGGAGCAACCCAACGGTCCTACGAGCAGTACTTC
TRBV19	TRBJ2-5	-	-	CASSTAQEETQYF	TGTGCCAGTAGTACAGCCCAGGAGGAGACCCAGTACTTC
TRBV18	TRBJ2-7	-	-	CASSPPSYTAEPYEQYF	TGTGCCAGCTCACCCCCGAGCTATACGGCGGAACCCTACGAGCAGTACTTC
TRBV2	TRBJ2-5	many	TRBD1	CASRGALQGLVETQYF	TGTGCCAGCAGGGGAGCCTTACAGGGGTTAGTGGAGACCCAGTACTTC
TRBV29-1	TRBJ2-2	many	TRBD2	CSAGTSGSNTGELFF	TGCAGCGCCGGGACTAGCGGGTCGAACACCGGGGAGCTGTTTTTT
TRBV5-5	TRBJ2-2	-	-	CASCPRGGMDTGELFF	TGTGCCAGCTGCCCTCGGGGCGGGATGGATACCGGGGAGCTGTTTTTT
TRBV7-2	TRBJ2-1	-	-	CASSPLWTGEQFF	TGTGCCAGCAGCCCCCTCTGGACTGGCGAGCAGTTCTTC
TRBV18	TRBJ1-1	-	-	CASSPLGQGSTGNTEAFF	TGTGCCAGCTCACCACTAGGGCAGGGCTCGACCGGAAACACTGAAGCTTTCTTT
TRBV5-1	TRBJ2-1	-	-	CASSELSGAYNEQFF	TGCGCCAGCAGCGAACTTAGCGGAGCGTACAATGAGCAGTTCTTC
TRBV9	TRBJ2-2	-	TRBD1	CASSATGTVGTGELFF	TGTGCCAGCAGCGCCACCGGGACAGTAGGCACCGGGGAGCTGTTTTTT
TRBV21-1	TRBJ2-5	many	-	CASSKSGGRREETQYF	TGTGCCAGCAGCAAAAGTGGCGGGAGACGTGAAGAGACCCAGTACTTC
TRBV29-1	TRBJ2-2	-	-	CSVQNTGELFF	TGCAGCGTACAGAACACCGGGGAGCTGTTTTTT
TRBV7-2	TRBJ2-2	-	-	CASSFNGPNTGELFF	TGTGCCAGCAGCTTTAACGGACCGAACACCGGGGAGCTGTTTTTT
TRBV25-1	TRBJ1-4	-	-	CASSELGGAAEKLFF	TGTGCCAGCAGTGAACTAGGAGGGGCGGCGGAAAAACTGTTTTTT